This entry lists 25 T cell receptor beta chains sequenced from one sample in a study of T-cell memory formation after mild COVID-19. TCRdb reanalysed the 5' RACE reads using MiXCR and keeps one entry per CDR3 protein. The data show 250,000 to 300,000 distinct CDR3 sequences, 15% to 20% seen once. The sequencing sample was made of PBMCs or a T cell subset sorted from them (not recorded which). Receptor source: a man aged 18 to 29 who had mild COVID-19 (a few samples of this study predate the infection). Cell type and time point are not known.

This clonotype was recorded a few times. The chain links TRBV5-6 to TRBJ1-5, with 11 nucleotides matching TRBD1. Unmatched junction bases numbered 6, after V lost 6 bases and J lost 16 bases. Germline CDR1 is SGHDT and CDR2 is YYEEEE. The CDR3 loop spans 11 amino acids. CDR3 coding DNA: TGTGCCAGCATCGGGGGGACAGGGGGACATTTT. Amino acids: CASIGGTGGHF.

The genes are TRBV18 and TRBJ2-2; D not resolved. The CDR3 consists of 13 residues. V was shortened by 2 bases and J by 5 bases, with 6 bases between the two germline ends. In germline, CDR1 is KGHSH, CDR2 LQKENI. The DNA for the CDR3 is TGTGCCAGCTCACCAGAAAGTACCGGGGAGCTGTTTTTT. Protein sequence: CASSPESTGELFF.

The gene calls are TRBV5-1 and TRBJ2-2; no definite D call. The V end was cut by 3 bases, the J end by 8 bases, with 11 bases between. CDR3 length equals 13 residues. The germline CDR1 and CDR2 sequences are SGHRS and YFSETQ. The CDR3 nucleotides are TGCGCCAGCAGCTCTTCCACTGGGGGGGAGCTGTTTTTT. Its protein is CASSSSTGGELFF.

The CDR3 sequence: CSARDSGQGLTGELFF. The DNA of the CDR3 is TGCAGTGCTAGAGACTCGGGACAGGGGTTAACCGGGGAGCTGTTTTTT. The gene calls are TRBV20-1 and TRBJ2-2, with 10 positions matching TRBD1. Germline CDR1 reads DFQATT; CDR2 reads SNEGSKA (reference sequence). This CDR3 spans 16 amino acids. The V and J ends lost 0 bases and 5 bases, in that order; junction bases with no gene match: 6.

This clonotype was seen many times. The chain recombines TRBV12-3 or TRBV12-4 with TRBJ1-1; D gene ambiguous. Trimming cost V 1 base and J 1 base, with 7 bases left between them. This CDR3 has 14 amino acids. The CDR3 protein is CASSLGPRNTEAFF. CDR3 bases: TGTGCCAGCAGTTTAGGCCCAAGGAACACTGAAGCTTTCTTT.

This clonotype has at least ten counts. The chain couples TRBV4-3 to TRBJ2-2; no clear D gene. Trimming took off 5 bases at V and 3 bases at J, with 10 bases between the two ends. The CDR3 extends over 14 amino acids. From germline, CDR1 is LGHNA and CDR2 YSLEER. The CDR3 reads CASSSRAYTGELFF. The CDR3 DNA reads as TGCGCCAGCAGCTCCCGGGCCTACACCGGGGAGCTGTTTTTT.

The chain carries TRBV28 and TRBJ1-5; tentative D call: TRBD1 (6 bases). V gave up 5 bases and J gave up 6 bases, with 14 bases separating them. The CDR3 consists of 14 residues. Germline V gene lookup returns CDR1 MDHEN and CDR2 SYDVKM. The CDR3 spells CASSPTGPRQPQHF. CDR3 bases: TGTGCCAGCAGTCCCACAGGGCCTCGTCAGCCCCAGCATTTT.

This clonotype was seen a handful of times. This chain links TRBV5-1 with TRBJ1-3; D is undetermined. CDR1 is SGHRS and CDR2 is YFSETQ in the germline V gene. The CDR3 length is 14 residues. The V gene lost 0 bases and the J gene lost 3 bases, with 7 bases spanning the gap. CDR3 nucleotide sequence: TGCGCCAGCAGCTTGGCCGGGTATGGAAACACCATATATTTT. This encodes CASSLAGYGNTIYF.

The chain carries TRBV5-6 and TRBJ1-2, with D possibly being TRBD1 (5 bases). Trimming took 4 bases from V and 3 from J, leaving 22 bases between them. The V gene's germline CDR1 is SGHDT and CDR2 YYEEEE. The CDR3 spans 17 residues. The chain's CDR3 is CASSPGTDRGDYYGYTF. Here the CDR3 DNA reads TGTGCCAGCAGCCCTGGGACGGACCGCGGAGACTACTATGGCTACACCTTC. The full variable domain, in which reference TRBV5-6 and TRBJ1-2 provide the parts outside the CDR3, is DAGVTQSPTHLIKTRGQQVTLRCSPKSGHDTVSWYQQALGQGPQFIFQYYEEEERQRGNFPDRFSGHQFPNYSSELNVNALLLGDSALYLCASSPGTDRGDYYGYTFGSGTRLTVV.

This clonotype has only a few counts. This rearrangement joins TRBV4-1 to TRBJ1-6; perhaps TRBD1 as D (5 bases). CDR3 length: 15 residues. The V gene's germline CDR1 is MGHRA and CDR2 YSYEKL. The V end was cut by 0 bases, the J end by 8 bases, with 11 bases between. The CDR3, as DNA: TGCGCCAGCAGCCAAGATACAGGAGGATATTCACCCCTCCACTTT. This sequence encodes CASSQDTGGYSPLHF.

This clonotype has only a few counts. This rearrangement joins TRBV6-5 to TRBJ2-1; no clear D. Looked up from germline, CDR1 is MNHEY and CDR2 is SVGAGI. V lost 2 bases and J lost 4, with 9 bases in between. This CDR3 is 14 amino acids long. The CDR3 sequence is CASSYKVQYNEQFF. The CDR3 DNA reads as TGTGCCAGCAGTTACAAGGTGCAGTACAATGAGCAGTTCTTC.

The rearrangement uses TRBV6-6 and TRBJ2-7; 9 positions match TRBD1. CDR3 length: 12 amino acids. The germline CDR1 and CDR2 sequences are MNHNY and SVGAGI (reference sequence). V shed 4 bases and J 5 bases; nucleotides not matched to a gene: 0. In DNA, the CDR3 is TGTGCCAGCAGTTGGACAGGGGACGAGCAGTACGTC. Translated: CASSWTGDEQYV.

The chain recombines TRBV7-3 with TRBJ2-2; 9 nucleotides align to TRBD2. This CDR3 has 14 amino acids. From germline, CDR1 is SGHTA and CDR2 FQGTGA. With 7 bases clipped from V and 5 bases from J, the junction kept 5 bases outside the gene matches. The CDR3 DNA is TGTGCCAGCACCTCTAGCGGGGAAACCGGGGAGCTGTTTTTT. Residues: CASTSSGETGELFF. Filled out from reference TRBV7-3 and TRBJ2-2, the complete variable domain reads GAGVSQTPSNKVTEKGKYVELRCDPISGHTALYWYRQSLGQGPEFLIYFQGTGAADDSGLPNDRFFAVRPEGSVSTLKIQRTERGDSAVYLCASTSSGETGELFFGEGSRLTVL.

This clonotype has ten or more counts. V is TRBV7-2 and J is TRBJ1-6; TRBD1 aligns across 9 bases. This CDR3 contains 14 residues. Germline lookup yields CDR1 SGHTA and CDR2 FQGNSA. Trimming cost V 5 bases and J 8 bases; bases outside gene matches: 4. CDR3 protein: CASSPRTGDSPLHF. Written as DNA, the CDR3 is TGTGCCAGCAGCCCTCGGACAGGGGATTCACCCCTCCACTTT. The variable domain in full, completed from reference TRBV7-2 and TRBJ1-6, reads GAGVSQSPSNKVTEKGKDVELRCDPISGHTALYWYRQSLGQGLEFLIYFQGNSAPDKSGLPSDRFSAERTGGSVSTLTIQRTQQEDSAVYLCASSPRTGDSPLHFGNGTRLTVT.

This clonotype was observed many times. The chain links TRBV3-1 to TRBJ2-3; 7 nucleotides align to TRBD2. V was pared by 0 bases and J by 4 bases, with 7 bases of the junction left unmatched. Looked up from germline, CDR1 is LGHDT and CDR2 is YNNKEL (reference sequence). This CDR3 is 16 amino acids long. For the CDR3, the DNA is TGTGCCAGCAGCCAAGAGGCCCGGGGGGACTCAGATACGCAGTATTTT. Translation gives CASSQEARGDSDTQYF.

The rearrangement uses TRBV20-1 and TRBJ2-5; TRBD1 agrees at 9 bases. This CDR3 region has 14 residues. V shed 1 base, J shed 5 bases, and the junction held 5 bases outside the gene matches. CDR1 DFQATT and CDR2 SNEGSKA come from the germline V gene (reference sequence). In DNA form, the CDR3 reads TGCAGTGCTAGAGCCGGGACAGGGTCGGAGACCCAGTACTTC. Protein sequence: CSARAGTGSETQYF.

The chain's CDR3 is CSARDRVIRWETQYF. The CDR3 DNA sequence: TGCAGTGCTAGAGATCGGGTGATTAGATGGGAGACCCAGTACTTC. The V and J genes are TRBV20-1 and TRBJ2-5; D unresolved. The CDR3 contains 15 residues. Germline V lookup: CDR1 DFQATT, CDR2 SNEGSKA (reference sequence). The V and J ends lost 0 bases and 5 bases respectively, with 16 bases between them.

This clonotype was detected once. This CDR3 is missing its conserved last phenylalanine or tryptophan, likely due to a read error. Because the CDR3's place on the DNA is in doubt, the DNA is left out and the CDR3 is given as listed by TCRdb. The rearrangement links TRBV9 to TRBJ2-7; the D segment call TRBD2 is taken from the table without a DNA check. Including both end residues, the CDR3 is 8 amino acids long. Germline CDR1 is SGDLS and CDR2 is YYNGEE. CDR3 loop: CASRGGGL.

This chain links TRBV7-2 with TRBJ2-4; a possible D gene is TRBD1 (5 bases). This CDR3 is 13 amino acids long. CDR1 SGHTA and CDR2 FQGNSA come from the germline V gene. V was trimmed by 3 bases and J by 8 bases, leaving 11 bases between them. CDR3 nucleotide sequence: TGTGCCAGCAGCTTTGGCAGGGATGACATTCAGTACTTC. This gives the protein CASSFGRDDIQYF. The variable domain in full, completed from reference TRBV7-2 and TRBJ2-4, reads GAGVSQSPSNKVTEKGKDVELRCDPISGHTALYWYRQSLGQGLEFLIYFQGNSAPDKSGLPSDRFSAERTGGSVSTLTIQRTQQEDSAVYLCASSFGRDDIQYFGAGTRLSVL.

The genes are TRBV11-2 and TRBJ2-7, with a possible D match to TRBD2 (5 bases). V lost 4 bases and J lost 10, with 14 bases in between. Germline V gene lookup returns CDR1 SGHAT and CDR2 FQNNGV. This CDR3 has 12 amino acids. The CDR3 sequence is CASSSNLEGQYF. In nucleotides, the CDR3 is TGTGCCAGCAGCTCGAACCTTGAGGGCCAGTACTTC.

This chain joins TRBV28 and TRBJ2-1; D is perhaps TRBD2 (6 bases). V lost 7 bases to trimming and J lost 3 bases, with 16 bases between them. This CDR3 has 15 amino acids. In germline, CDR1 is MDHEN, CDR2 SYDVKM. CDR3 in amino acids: CASTPLYGGYNEQFF. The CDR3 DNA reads TGTGCCAGCACCCCACTTTACGGGGGCTACAATGAGCAGTTCTTC.

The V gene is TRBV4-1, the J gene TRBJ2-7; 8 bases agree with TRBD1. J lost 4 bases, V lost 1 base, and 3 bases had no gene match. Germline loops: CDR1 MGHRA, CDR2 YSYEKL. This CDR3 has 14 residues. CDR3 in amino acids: CASSQVDRGYEQYV. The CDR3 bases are TGCGCCAGCAGCCAAGTCGACAGGGGTTACGAGCAGTACGTC.

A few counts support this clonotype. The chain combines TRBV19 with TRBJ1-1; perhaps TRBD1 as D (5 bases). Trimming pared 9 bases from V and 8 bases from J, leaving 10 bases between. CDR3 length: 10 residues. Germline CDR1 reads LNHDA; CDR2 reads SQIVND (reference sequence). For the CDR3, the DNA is TGTGCCAGCGGGGGGATCGAAGCTTTCTTT. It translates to CASGGIEAFF.

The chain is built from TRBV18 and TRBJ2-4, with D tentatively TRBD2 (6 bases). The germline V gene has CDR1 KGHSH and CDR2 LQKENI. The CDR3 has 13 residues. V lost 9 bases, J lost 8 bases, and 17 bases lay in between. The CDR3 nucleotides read TGTGCCAGTTACGCGGGACTTGACGACATTCAGTACTTC. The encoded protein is CASYAGLDDIQYF.

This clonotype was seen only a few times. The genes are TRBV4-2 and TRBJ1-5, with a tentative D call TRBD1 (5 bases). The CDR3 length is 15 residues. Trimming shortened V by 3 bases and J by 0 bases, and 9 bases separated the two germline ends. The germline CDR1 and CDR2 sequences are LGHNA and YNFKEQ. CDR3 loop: CASSQWDYSNQPQHF. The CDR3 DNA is TGTGCCAGCAGCCAGTGGGACTATAGCAATCAGCCCCAGCATTTT.